This passage covers 22 T cell receptor beta chains from one sample sequenced in a study of shared clonotypes between healthy human individuals. TCRdb's copy holds only in-frame clones and misses some; the assay was immunoSEQ multiplex PCR. The table lists some 500,000 clones, roughly three quarters of them singletons. The sequenced material came from PBMCs. Source of these receptors: a woman in her forties in good health. Some clones in this sample may be carry-over from other donors' samples.

This sequence joins TRBV9 and TRBJ1-1; TRBD1 agrees at 8 bases. The CDR3 sequence is 15 residues long. Germline V gene sequence: CDR1 SGDLS, CDR2 YYNGEE. V shed 3 bases and J 4 bases; nucleotides not matched to a gene: 8. The CDR3 loop is CASSATGGRVTEAFF. The CDR3 bases are TGTGCCAGCAGCGCAACAGGGGGACGAGTCACTGAAGCTTTCTTT. The full variable domain, completed using reference TRBV9 and TRBJ1-1, is DSGVTQTPKHLITATGQRVTLRCSPRSGDLSVYWYQQSLDQGLQFLIQYYNGEERAKGNILERFSAQQFPDLHSELNLSSLELGDSALYFCASSATGGRVTEAFFGQGTRLTVV.

V usage is TRBV9 and J usage is TRBJ2-7; perhaps D is TRBD1 or TRBD2 (6 bases each). Germline V gives CDR1 SGDLS, CDR2 YYNGEE. This CDR3 spans 15 amino acids. V was cut by 3 bases and J by 3 bases, with 16 bases left in between. The CDR3 reads CASSAHAGHDYEQYF. The CDR3 nucleotides read TGTGCCAGCAGCGCCCACGCGGGACACGACTACGAGCAGTACTTC.

On this clone: Just one base apart from a much larger clone, this may be a read error. At the DNA level, this CDR3 is encoded by other sequences in the same sample as well. V and J are TRBV7-2 and TRBJ1-1, with 7 nucleotides matching TRBD1. Germline values: CDR1 SGHTA, CDR2 FQGNSA. The CDR3 runs to 14 residues. CDR3 nucleotide sequence: TGTGCCAGCAGCCGATACAGGGGAGACACTGAGGCTTTCTTT. Translated, it gives CASSRYRGDTEAFF.

The chain combines TRBV6-6 with TRBJ1-2; D unresolved. The CDR3 consists of 16 residues. V was trimmed by 0 bases and J by 4 bases, leaving 15 bases between them. CDR1 is MNHNY, CDR2 SVGAGI, per germline (reference sequence). CDR3 coding DNA: TGTGCCAGCAGTTACTCTGTTGGAGGGATCGCCTATGGCTACACCTTC. It codes for CASSYSVGGIAYGYTF.

As to this clone: A read error may account for a junction end that differs from germline. This chain uses TRBV6-1 with TRBJ2-5; TRBD2 matches 7 bases. Germline V gene lookup returns CDR1 MNHNS and CDR2 SASEGT. The CDR3 loop spans 15 amino acids. CDR3 in amino acids: CASSDGRRLAENQYF. In DNA form, the CDR3 reads TGTGCCAGCAGTGATGGACGGAGGCTAGCGGAGAACCAGTACTTC.

In its sample, this clone was seen a few times. The chain has TRBV28 and TRBJ2-1; D call uncertain. Germline CDR1 reads MDHEN; CDR2 reads SYDVKM. Trimming removed 5 bases from V and 4 bases from J, with 6 bases in between. The CDR3 has 12 amino acids. CDR3 nucleotides: TGTGCCAGCAGTCAGATGTACAATGAGCAGTTCTTC. Translated, it gives CASSQMYNEQFF.

Comment on this clone: A single base separates this from a much larger clone, so it may be a read error. The chain employs TRBV27 and TRBJ2-1; TRBD2 matches 15 bases. Trimming took 5 bases from V and 7 from J; bases not matched to a gene: 3. Germline V gene sequence: CDR1 MNHEY, CDR2 SMNVEV (reference sequence). The CDR3 has 15 amino acids. The DNA of the CDR3 is TGTGCCAGCAGTCCAGGGACTAGCGGGAGGAATGAGCAGTTCTTC. The encoded protein is CASSPGTSGRNEQFF.

This clone has just one count. This sequence joins TRBV30 and TRBJ1-4; perhaps TRBD1 as D (5 bases). The CDR3 has 15 residues. V was shortened by 0 bases and J by 6 bases, with 14 bases between the two germline ends. In germline, CDR1 is GTSNPN, CDR2 SVGIG (reference sequence). This CDR3 is CAWSVWRGMDEKLFF. For the CDR3, the DNA is TGTGCCTGGAGTGTATGGCGGGGGATGGATGAAAAACTGTTTTTT.

The rearrangement links TRBV29-1 to TRBJ1-1; D is unresolved. The CDR3 contains 13 residues. In germline, CDR1 is SQVTM, CDR2 ANQGSEA. Trimming shortened V by 5 bases and J by 3 bases, and 13 bases separated the two germline ends. The CDR3 DNA sequence: TGCAGCGTTCAGTCGAGGGCGGACACTGAAGCTTTCTTT. Amino acids: CSVQSRADTEAFF.

This clone was found many times. CDR3 nucleotides: TGTGCCAGCAGTGAGCAGGGGGGAGGCGAAAAACTGTTTTTT. Encoded protein: CASSEQGGGEKLFF. The chain is built from TRBV6-6 and TRBJ1-4, with 7 bases aligning to TRBD1. CDR3 size: 14 residues. V lost 5 bases to trimming and J lost 8 bases; unmatched junction nucleotides: 8. CDR1 MNHNY and CDR2 SVGAGI come from the germline V gene (reference sequence).

This clone was seen repeatedly, ten times or more. This chain connects TRBV5-1 to TRBJ2-5; the match to TRBD2 covers 8 bases. The germline V gene has CDR1 SGHRS and CDR2 YFSETQ. The junction had 6 bases not matched to a gene; V was cut back by 0 bases and J by 5 bases. The CDR3 contains 15 residues. The CDR3 DNA reads as TGCGCCAGCAGCTTGGATGGGACGGGAGGGGAGACCCAGTACTTC. It specifies CASSLDGTGGETQYF.

The CDR3 region has the DNA TGTGCCAGCTCACGAACTGAGACCCAGTACTTC. Protein sequence: CASSRTETQYF. This chain links TRBV18 with TRBJ2-5; unclear D gene. Germline CDR1 reads KGHSH; CDR2 reads LQKENI. This CDR3 spans 11 amino acids. Trimming cost V 4 bases and J 5 bases, with 5 bases left between them.

The chain carries TRBV11-3 and TRBJ2-1; D gene ambiguous. The CDR3 length is 13 residues. Germline V gene sequence: CDR1 SGHNT, CDR2 YENEEA. Deletions cut 6 bases from V and 6 bases from J, with 12 bases between. CDR3: CASSDSELNEQFF. CDR3 coding DNA: TGTGCCAGCAGTGACTCGGAACTCAATGAGCAGTTCTTC.

The rearrangement joins TRBV19 to TRBJ2-5; TRBD1 agrees at 8 bases. This CDR3 is 13 amino acids long. V shed 4 bases, J shed 3 bases, and the junction held 1 base outside the gene matches. CDR1 and CDR2 from the germline V gene are LNHDA and SQIVND (reference sequence). The CDR3 region has the DNA TGTGCCAGTAGTACGGACAGGGAAGAGACCCAGTACTTC. It yields the protein CASSTDREETQYF.

The rearrangement uses TRBV10-3 and TRBJ2-5; 9 bases line up with TRBD1. The J call may not be correct, given that the DNA end is closer to TRBJ2-7. This CDR3 has 16 residues. Germline V gives CDR1 ENHRY, CDR2 SYGVKD. This CDR3 is CAIAGGDGTGTYEQYF. The CDR3, as DNA: TGTGCCATCGCAGGGGGGGACGGGACAGGGACCTACGAGCAGTACTTC.

This clone occurred a few times. This chain connects TRBV19 to TRBJ2-5, with 7 bases aligning to TRBD2. The CDR3 covers 12 residues. The trim removed 5 bases at V and 4 bases at J, leaving 1 base unmatched. Germline V gene sequence: CDR1 LNHDA, CDR2 SQIVND (reference sequence). In DNA, the CDR3 is TGTGCCAGTAGTCCTAGCGGAGAGACCCAGTACTTC. Protein product: CASSPSGETQYF.

Turning to this clone: A single base separates this from a much larger clone, so it may be a read error. Here the CDR3 omits its conserved ending phenylalanine or tryptophan, so a read error is the likely source. This rearrangement joins TRBV6-1 to TRBJ1-2; no clear D gene. The length of the CDR3 is 14 residues. Trimming left V 8 bases short and J 4 bases short, with 17 bases between. Per the germline V gene, CDR1 is MNHNS and CDR2 is SASEGT. CDR3 sequence (DNA): TGTGCCAGCCCCTCTGGTCCCGGAGGCTATGGCTACACCTCC. It translates to CASPSGPGGYGYTS.

The chain links TRBV4-1 to TRBJ2-1, with D perhaps being TRBD1 or TRBD2 (5 bases each). Germline CDR1 is MGHRA and CDR2 is YSYEKL. This CDR3 is 18 amino acids long. Between the trimmed V and J ends, which lost 4 bases and 6 bases, there was a span of 25 bases. DNA for the CDR3: TGCGCCAGCAGCCCCCAGAGGGGAGTACTAACGGGCGGCAATGAGCAGTTCTTC. Protein sequence: CASSPQRGVLTGGNEQFF.

The J gene is TRBJ2-6, the V gene TRBV7-9, with D unresolved. The germline gives CDR1 SEHNR, CDR2 FQNEAQ (reference sequence). The CDR3 runs to 15 residues. Trimming shortened V by 3 bases and J by 1 base, and 7 bases separated the two germline ends. The DNA of the CDR3 is TGTGCCAGCAGCTTTACCTTGTCTGGGGCCAACGTCCTGACTTTC. Translated, it gives CASSFTLSGANVLTF.

This rearrangement joins TRBV6-6 to TRBJ1-2; 8 bases match TRBD1. This CDR3 is 13 amino acids long. Germline V gene lookup returns CDR1 MNHNY and CDR2 SVGAGI (reference sequence). After removal of 6 bases from V and 4 bases from J, the junction contained 4 bases not matched to a gene. The CDR3 nucleotides are TGTGCCAGCAGCCCTGACAGGGGCTATGGCTACACCTTC. It is translated as CASSPDRGYGYTF.

Remarks on this clone: A much larger clone lies one base from this, so it may be a read error. This rearrangement joins TRBV18 to TRBJ1-1; D may be TRBD1 (5 bases). Germline CDR1 and CDR2: KGHSH and LQKENI. The CDR3 consists of 14 residues. The CDR3 loop is CASPPGQSARVAFF. The CDR3 coding sequence is TGTGCCAGCCCACCAGGGCAGTCGGCAAGGGTAGCTTTCTTT.

This clone was seen only once. The V gene is TRBV10-1, the J gene TRBJ2-7; tentatively, D is TRBD1 (6 bases). Germline CDR1 and CDR2: WNHNN and SYGVQD (reference sequence). The CDR3 is 12 residues long. Trimming stripped 2 bases from V and 9 bases from J, with 11 bases between. The CDR3 DNA reads TGCGCCAGCAGTGAGGGACAGTCAGGGCAGTACTTC. This codes for CASSEGQSGQYF.